The 30 T cell receptor beta chains in this list originate from one sample, sequenced in a study of cytomegalovirus exposure and HLA in healthy donors. The repertoire was sequenced with immunoSEQ multiplex PCR; TCRdb's copy has only in-frame clones and lacks some. Among some 71,000 clones listed, 94% were seen once. Sequenced input: PBMCs. The receptors were sampled from a woman between 18 and 30 years old in good health and CMV-seronegative.

The chain is built from TRBV28 and TRBJ1-1; 8 nucleotides match TRBD1. The CDR3 loop spans 17 amino acids. Losses at the gene ends were 1 base for V and 6 bases for J; bases not matched to a gene: 13. Germline V gene sequence: CDR1 MDHEN, CDR2 SYDVKM. CDR3: CASSLFPQGAKGAEAFF. CDR3 nucleotides: TGTGCCAGCAGTTTATTTCCTCAGGGGGCAAAGGGGGCTGAAGCTTTCTTT.

V usage is TRBV5-6 and J usage is TRBJ1-4; D is uncertain. Trimming left V 4 bases short and J 3 bases short, with 16 bases between. The CDR3 contains 16 residues. Germline V gives CDR1 SGHDT, CDR2 YYEEEE. In nucleotides, the CDR3 is TGTGCCAGCAGCGTTGGAGTGAGGGCCCCTAATGAAAAACTGTTTTTT. Translating it yields CASSVGVRAPNEKLFF.

The chain combines TRBV4-3 with TRBJ1-3, with D possibly being TRBD1 (6 bases). The CDR3 is 16 amino acids. Trimming shortened V by 0 bases and J by 0 bases, and 9 bases separated the two germline ends. Germline V gene data show CDR1 as LGHNA and CDR2 as YSLEER. CDR3: CASSQDIQGSGNTIYF. The CDR3 DNA is TGCGCCAGCAGCCAAGATATACAGGGCTCTGGAAACACCATATATTTT.

The chain is built from TRBV15 and TRBJ2-7, with D perhaps matching TRBD2 (6 bases). The length of the CDR3 is 15 residues. CDR1 and CDR2 from the germline V gene are LNHNV and YYDKDF (reference sequence). Trimming left V 2 bases short and J 1 base short, with 12 bases between. The CDR3 reads CATSRLGTASYEQYF. The CDR3 DNA reads TGTGCCACCAGCAGACTTGGGACTGCATCCTACGAGCAGTACTTC.

The chain has TRBV10-3 and TRBJ2-2; the D gene is possibly TRBD1 (6 bases). Trimming removed 11 bases at V and 4 bases at J, with 14 bases between. CDR1 is ENHRY and CDR2 is SYGVKD in the germline V gene. The length of the CDR3 is 13 residues. CDR3 amino acids: CASVGTTTGELFF. The CDR3 DNA is TGTGCCTCCGTTGGGACAACCACCGGGGAGCTGTTTTTT.

The rearrangement links TRBV2 to TRBJ1-1; D is perhaps TRBD1 (6 bases). Germline CDR1 is SNHLY and CDR2 is FYNNEI. Trimming pared 3 bases from V and 1 base from J, leaving 18 bases between. This CDR3 region has 17 residues. The DNA of the CDR3 is TGTGCCAGCAGTGAGGGACATCCAAGTGGGGGGAACACTGAAGCTTTCTTT. Translation: CASSEGHPSGGNTEAFF.

V usage is TRBV11-2 and J usage is TRBJ2-7, with TRBD1 matching over 10 bases. The germline gives CDR1 SGHAT, CDR2 FQNNGV. The CDR3 totals 17 residues. With V trimmed by 5 bases and J by 3 bases, 13 bases remained unmatched. CDR3 sequence (DNA): TGTGCCAGCAGCCCCCTCGAGGAGGACAGGGGGAACTACGAGCAGTACTTC. It yields the protein CASSPLEEDRGNYEQYF.

This chain links TRBV4-3 with TRBJ2-7; TRBD2 matches at 8 bases. The ends lost 0 bases at V and 6 bases at J; junction bases unmatched: 7. Germline CDR1 reads LGHNA; CDR2 reads YSLEER. The CDR3 loop spans 15 amino acids. The CDR3 loop is CASSQDYGGAGEQYF. The CDR3 bases are TGCGCCAGCAGCCAAGATTACGGGGGGGCCGGCGAGCAGTACTTC.

This chain connects TRBV7-2 to TRBJ2-1; 7 positions match TRBD2. V lost 7 bases, J lost 0 bases, and 6 bases stayed unmatched. Germline values: CDR1 SGHTA, CDR2 FQGNSA. The CDR3 is made up of 15 amino acids. The CDR3 DNA reads TGTGCCAGCATCGCGGGCGGGAGCTCCTACAATGAGCAGTTCTTC. This gives the protein CASIAGGSSYNEQFF.

V gene TRBV5-5 combines with J gene TRBJ2-7; 11 bases align to TRBD1. Germline V lookup: CDR1 SGHKS, CDR2 YYEKEE (reference sequence). This CDR3 has 18 residues. J lost 0 bases, V lost 4 bases, and 12 bases had no gene match. The CDR3 coding sequence is TGTGCCAGCAGCCCCGGACAGGGGGCGCTTCGGGGCTCCTACGAGCAGTACTTC. Residues: CASSPGQGALRGSYEQYF.

The chain couples TRBV6-1 to TRBJ2-1; D perhaps matches TRBD2 (5 bases). Per the germline V gene, CDR1 is MNHNS and CDR2 is SASEGT. Trimming stripped 7 bases from V and 0 bases from J, with 13 bases between. CDR3 length: 15 residues. In DNA, the CDR3 is TGTGCCAGCAATACCCCAGACTACTCCTACAATGAGCAGTTCTTC. This sequence encodes CASNTPDYSYNEQFF.

As regards this clone: The sample holds other DNA sequences that translate to the same CDR3. The V gene is TRBV27, the J gene TRBJ1-5, with D perhaps TRBD1 (5 bases). V lost 2 bases, J lost 3 bases, and 8 bases lay in between. The V gene's germline CDR1 is MNHEY and CDR2 SMNVEV (reference sequence). CDR3 length equals 14 residues. CDR3 loop: CASSLGGNNQPQHF. The CDR3 DNA sequence: TGTGCCAGCAGTTTAGGGGGGAACAATCAGCCCCAGCATTTT.

The DNA for the CDR3 is TGCGCCAGCAGCCAAAGGCTGGCAGGGAACACCGGGGAGCTGTTTTTT. Protein: CASSQRLAGNTGELFF. The chain joins TRBV4-1 to TRBJ2-2; D gene unclear. The CDR3 is 16 amino acids. Trimming cost V 2 bases and J 1 base, with 11 bases left between them. The germline V gene has CDR1 MGHRA and CDR2 YSYEKL.

The chain links TRBV10-3 to TRBJ2-2, with 10 bases lining up with TRBD2. Germline V gene sequence: CDR1 ENHRY, CDR2 SYGVKD. V lost 8 bases, J lost 6 bases, and 6 bases stayed unmatched. This CDR3 region has 14 residues. The CDR3 sequence: CAIGTSEGAGELFF. The CDR3 DNA reads as TGTGCCATCGGGACTAGCGAAGGTGCCGGGGAGCTGTTTTTT.

This clone has only one observation. J is TRBJ1-4 and V is TRBV18, with TRBD1 matching 8 bases. Trimming at V came to 6 bases and at J to 7 bases, leaving 7 bases not matched to a gene. The CDR3 is 14 amino acids. The germline V gene has CDR1 KGHSH and CDR2 LQKENI. DNA for the CDR3: TGTGCCAGCTCCCCAGGGGGCGATAGTGAAAAACTGTTTTTT. This gives the protein CASSPGGDSEKLFF. Combining the CDR3 with reference TRBV18 and TRBJ1-4 gives the whole variable domain NAGVMQNPRHLVRRRGQEARLRCSPMKGHSHVYWYRQLPEEGLKFMVYLQKENIIDESGMPKERFSAEFPKEGPSILRIQQVVRGDSAAYFCASSPGGDSEKLFFGSGTQLSVL.

The gene calls are TRBV7-7 and TRBJ2-2, with TRBD1 identical over 9 bases. The V segment lost 5 bases and the J segment 7 bases; nucleotides outside the gene matches: 5. CDR3 length: 14 amino acids. The germline V gene encodes CDR1 SSHAT and CDR2 FNYEAQ (reference sequence). This CDR3 reads CASSNRGLHGELFF. The CDR3 DNA sequence: TGTGCCAGCAGCAACAGGGGGCTTCACGGGGAGCTGTTTTTT. Full variable domain (rest looked up from reference TRBV7-7 and TRBJ2-2): GAGVSQSPRYKVTKRGQDVTLRCDPISSHATLYWYQQALGQGPEFLTYFNYEAQPDKSGLPSDRFSAERPEGSISTLTIQRTEQRDSAMYRCASSNRGLHGELFFGEGSRLTVL.

This chain uses TRBV7-9 with TRBJ2-2; D not resolved. The ends were cut back, 3 bases at V and 2 bases at J, with 4 bases in the middle. The CDR3 totals 13 residues. Per germline, CDR1 SEHNR and CDR2 FQNEAQ (reference sequence). CDR3 DNA sequence: TGTGCCAGCAGCTTGACAAACACCGGGGAGCTGTTTTTT. This sequence encodes CASSLTNTGELFF.

The chain couples TRBV5-5 to TRBJ2-6; possible D gene TRBD2, 6 bases. CDR1 is SGHKS, CDR2 YYEKEE, per germline (reference sequence). CDR3 size: 17 residues. Trimming took 0 bases from V and 4 from J, leaving 14 bases between them. The CDR3 here is CASSLEGTGAGANVLTF. The DNA for the CDR3 is TGTGCCAGCAGCTTGGAAGGGACTGGGGCAGGGGCCAACGTCCTGACTTTC.

This chain uses TRBV28 with TRBJ1-5; 7 bases fit TRBD1. The germline CDR1 and CDR2 sequences are MDHEN and SYDVKM. The CDR3 consists of 17 residues. Losses at the gene ends were 5 bases for V and 0 bases for J; bases not matched to a gene: 10. CDR3 sequence reads: CASSPPLRQGSNQPQHF. The DNA for the CDR3 is TGTGCCAGCAGTCCCCCTCTAAGACAGGGTAGCAATCAGCCCCAGCATTTT.

The chain joins TRBV4-1 to TRBJ1-1, with TRBD1 matching over 7 bases. Trimming cost V 3 bases and J 7 bases; bases outside gene matches: 2. CDR1 and CDR2 from the germline V gene are MGHRA and YSYEKL. CDR3 length: 12 amino acids. This CDR3 is CASSQRTGEAFF. In nucleotides, the CDR3 is TGCGCCAGCAGCCAGAGGACAGGTGAAGCTTTCTTT.

The chain joins TRBV7-3 to TRBJ2-7, with 8 bases aligning to TRBD2. V trimming: 2 bases; J trimming: 5 bases; junction bases outside the gene matches: 5. This CDR3 has 14 residues. CDR1 is SGHTA, CDR2 FQGTGA, per germline. Written as DNA, the CDR3 is TGTGCCAGCAGCTTATCAGCGGGAGCTCACGAGCAGTACTTC. Amino acids: CASSLSAGAHEQYF.

The chain's CDR3 is CASSQVYRAGYGYTF. CDR3 in DNA: TGCGCCAGCAGCCAAGTTTACAGGGCGGGCTATGGCTACACCTTC. The gene calls are TRBV4-1 and TRBJ1-2; tentative D call: TRBD1 (6 bases). Trimming shortened V by 1 base and J by 4 bases, and 13 bases separated the two germline ends. CDR3 length: 15 amino acids. Germline CDR1 reads MGHRA; CDR2 reads YSYEKL.

This clone came up once. CDR3 DNA sequence: TGTGCCACTCAGCGGGGGGGATCTAACTATGGCTACACCTTC. Translating it yields CATQRGGSNYGYTF. The chain recombines TRBV6-5 with TRBJ1-2, with D maybe TRBD1 (5 bases). The CDR3 is 14 amino acids. The V end was cut by 10 bases, the J end by 0 bases, with 15 bases between. Germline CDR1 MNHEY, CDR2 SVGAGI.

This clone occurred once. The CDR3 reads CASSVALAGNEQFF. The DNA for the CDR3 is TGTGCCAGCAGTGTGGCACTAGCGGGCAATGAGCAGTTCTTC. The genes are TRBV25-1 and TRBJ2-1; TRBD2 agrees at 9 bases. In germline, CDR1 is MGHDK, CDR2 SYGVNS. This CDR3 comprises 14 residues. The ends lost 4 bases at V and 6 bases at J; junction bases unmatched: 4.

This chain connects TRBV27 to TRBJ1-1; D perhaps matches TRBD1 (5 bases). V gave up 4 bases and J gave up 1 base, with 16 bases separating them. The CDR3 has 16 amino acids. The germline V gene encodes CDR1 MNHEY and CDR2 SMNVEV (reference sequence). The CDR3 nucleotides read TGTGCCAGCAGTTCCTGGCGGGGGGGGGAGAACACTGAAGCTTTCTTT. Translated, it gives CASSSWRGGENTEAFF.

This chain connects TRBV6-1 to TRBJ2-7, with a possible D match to TRBD2 (7 bases). Trimming removed 2 bases from V and 4 bases from J, with 15 bases in between. The germline gives CDR1 MNHNS, CDR2 SASEGT. The CDR3 is 15 amino acids. This CDR3 is CASSEWGGTLYEQYF. As DNA, the CDR3 is TGTGCCAGCAGTGAATGGGGAGGGACACTTTACGAGCAGTACTTC.

This chain joins TRBV4-3 and TRBJ1-2, with D uncertain. The CDR3 is 16 amino acids. CDR1 is LGHNA and CDR2 is YSLEER in the germline V gene. V lost 0 bases to trimming and J lost 8 bases, with 19 bases between them. The chain's CDR3 is CASSQDMYGREGGYTF. The DNA for the CDR3 is TGCGCCAGCAGCCAAGATATGTATGGGAGGGAGGGAGGCTACACCTTC.

The chain combines TRBV18 with TRBJ2-2; weak D call: TRBD2 (5 bases). CDR1 and CDR2 (germline): KGHSH, LQKENI. V was clipped by 6 bases and J by 0 bases, with 5 bases between them. The CDR3 length is 13 residues. CDR3 bases: TGTGCCAGCTCGGAGGCGAACACCGGGGAGCTGTTTTTT. Protein product: CASSEANTGELFF.

The gene calls are TRBV10-3 and TRBJ1-2, with TRBD1 matching 8 bases. Germline CDR1 ENHRY, CDR2 SYGVKD. The J segment lost 5 bases and the V segment lost 2 bases, leaving 10 bases of the junction unmatched. The CDR3 covers 16 residues. CDR3 coding DNA: TGTGCCATCAGTGAGCAGGGGGCCCAGCCAACTTATGGCTACACCTTC. This codes for CAISEQGAQPTYGYTF.

The J gene is TRBJ2-1, the V gene TRBV13; D is ambiguous. Per germline, CDR1 PRHDT and CDR2 FYEKMQ (reference sequence). The CDR3 sequence is 16 residues long. The ends were cut back, 0 bases at V and 4 bases at J, with 13 bases in the middle. This chain's CDR3 is CASSLGLETEYNEQFF. CDR3 sequence (DNA): TGTGCCAGCAGCTTAGGCCTAGAGACGGAATACAATGAGCAGTTCTTC.